These 29 T cell receptor beta chains came from one sample sequenced in a study of Graves' ophthalmopathy and Graves' hyperthyroidism. Scientists amplified the TCR beta CDR3 regions from RNA transcripts. The workflow started with a first-round RT-PCR run with HTBI primers and then moved on to a second-round multiplex PCR. TCRdb ran MiXCR on the multiplex PCR reads and lists one entry per CDR3 protein. This sample has about 39,000 distinct CDR3 sequences; 45% to 55% occur once, and the top ten carry roughly 24%. The specimen sequenced was peripheral blood. The receptors were sampled from an adult woman with stable Graves' hyperthyroidism.

Of note for this clonotype: This could be a read error, since a much larger clone is one nucleotide away. The chain carries TRBV10-3 and TRBJ2-7; 7 nucleotides line up with TRBD2. V gave up 11 bases and J gave up 3 bases; unmatched junction bases: 13. CDR3 length: 14 amino acids. From germline, CDR1 is ENHRY and CDR2 SYGVKD. CDR3 region: CAHSQGGGGYEQYF. The CDR3 DNA follows: TGTGCCCATTCCCAGGGCGGGGGAGGCTACGAGCAGTACTTC.

Concerning this clonotype itself: This clone may be a read error of a much larger clone one base away. The chain is built from TRBV29-1 and TRBJ2-7; 7 nucleotides agree with TRBD1. The CDR3 length is 12 residues. Per the germline V gene, CDR1 is SQVTM and CDR2 is ANQGSEA. Trimming removed 2 bases from V and 7 bases from J; junction bases left unmatched: 5. CDR3 loop: CSVERGQNEQYF. As DNA, the CDR3 is TGCAGCGTTGAAAGGGGGCAGAATGAGCAGTACTTC.

In regard to this clonotype: The CDR3 carries no conserved terminal phenylalanine or tryptophan, so it likely arises from a read error. J is TRBJ1-5 and V is TRBV19; TRBD1 is a possible D gene (6 bases). Germline CDR1 reads LNHDA; CDR2 reads SQIVND (reference sequence). The V and J ends lost 4 bases and 6 bases respectively, with 13 bases between them. The length of the CDR3 is 14 residues. The CDR3 DNA follows: TGTGCCAGTAGTAGACCCGGGGGCAGTCAGCCCCAGCATTCT. It encodes CASSRPGGSQPQHS.

This clonotype was picked up many times. The chain couples TRBV6-5 to TRBJ1-4; 7 bases line up with TRBD1. Germline CDR1 reads MNHEY; CDR2 reads SVGAGI. The junction had 17 bases not matched to a gene; V was cut back by 7 bases and J by 6 bases. There are 17 residues in the CDR3. The CDR3 region has the DNA TGTGCCAGCAAAACCTATCGCAGGGACAGCACACATGAAAAACTGTTTTTT. Its protein is CASKTYRRDSTHEKLFF.

This clonotype was observed many times. The V gene is TRBV12-3 or TRBV12-4, the J gene TRBJ1-5; the D is unclear. The CDR3 runs 14 residues. Trimming removed 1 base at V and 3 bases at J, with 7 bases between. The CDR3 nucleotides are TGTGCCAGCAGTTTAGGGGTCTTCAATCAGCCCCAGCATTTT. Translation: CASSLGVFNQPQHF.

This clonotype was seen at least ten times. This chain links TRBV27 with TRBJ1-2, with TRBD1 identical over 8 bases. V dropped 5 bases and J dropped 7; count of bases not matched to a gene: 6. The germline V gene has CDR1 MNHEY and CDR2 SMNVEV (reference sequence). The CDR3 is 13 residues long. The DNA for the CDR3 is TGTGCCAGCAGTAACCCAGGGGGCTTTGGCTACACCTTC. It is translated as CASSNPGGFGYTF.

The gene calls are TRBV20-1 and TRBJ2-5, with 13 bases matching TRBD2. The CDR3 has 17 residues. V was clipped by 6 bases and J by 4 bases; unmatched bases: 14. Germline CDR1 DFQATT, CDR2 SNEGSKA (reference sequence). The chain's CDR3 is CSASFGTSGTPGETQYF. CDR3 nucleotides: TGCAGTGCCTCTTTTGGGACTAGCGGGACTCCGGGAGAGACCCAGTACTTC.

The sample holds many counts of this clonotype. This rearrangement joins TRBV6-5 to TRBJ2-2, with 9 bases matching TRBD1. With V trimmed by 7 bases and J by 0 bases, 9 bases remained unmatched. Germline V gives CDR1 MNHEY, CDR2 SVGAGI. The CDR3 is made up of 17 amino acids. This CDR3 is CASTSRRQGANTGELFF. The DNA of the CDR3 is TGTGCCAGCACCAGCAGAAGACAGGGGGCGAACACCGGGGAGCTGTTTTTT.

The rearrangement joins TRBV29-1 to TRBJ1-1; 9 bases are a match to TRBD1. This CDR3 contains 13 residues. The junction had 8 bases not matched to a gene; V was cut back by 7 bases and J by 5 bases. Per the germline V gene, CDR1 is SQVTM and CDR2 is ANQGSEA. The CDR3 sequence: CSDGGQGETEAFF. CDR3 in DNA: TGCAGCGACGGGGGACAGGGTGAGACTGAAGCTTTCTTT.

This clonotype was picked up many times. CDR3 in DNA: TGTGCCAGTAGGGGCAGCCGAGAGACCCAGTACTTC. The encoded protein is CASRGSRETQYF. The chain uses TRBV19 and TRBJ2-5, with D unclear. CDR3 size: 12 residues. Trimming took off 6 bases at V and 4 bases at J, with 9 bases between the two ends. Germline-derived CDR1 and CDR2 are LNHDA and SQIVND (reference sequence).

This clonotype was counted at least ten times. The chain couples TRBV30 to TRBJ1-1; D is possibly TRBD1 (5 bases). Germline V gene data show CDR1 as GTSNPN and CDR2 as SVGIG (reference sequence). Trimming took off 3 bases at V and 1 base at J, with 9 bases between the two ends. The CDR3 consists of 13 residues. DNA of the CDR3: TGTGCCTGGAGACCGACAGAGAACACTGAAGCTTTCTTT. Protein: CAWRPTENTEAFF.

This clonotype occurred many times. The rearrangement joins TRBV30 to TRBJ2-2; 7 positions agree with TRBD1. Germline CDR1 and CDR2: GTSNPN and SVGIG (reference sequence). CDR3 length: 14 amino acids. The junction had 10 bases not matched to a gene; V was cut back by 4 bases and J by 8 bases. The CDR3 coding sequence is TGTGCCTGGACTAGACAGGGTTGGATGGGGGAGCTGTTTTTT. Protein product: CAWTRQGWMGELFF. Full variable domain (remainder filled in from reference TRBV30 and TRBJ2-2): SQTIHQWPATLVQPVGSPLSLECTVEGTSNPNLYWYRQAAGRGLQLLFYSVGIGQISSEVPQNLSASRPQDRQFILSSKKLLLSDSGFYLCAWTRQGWMGELFFGEGSRLTVL.

Many counts were recorded for this clonotype. The V call is TRBV29-1, the J call TRBJ2-7; D could derive from TRBD1 or TRBD2 (6 bases each). In germline, CDR1 is SQVTM, CDR2 ANQGSEA. The CDR3 sequence is 15 residues long. V was clipped by 6 bases and J by 2 bases, with 20 bases between them. CDR3 in amino acids: CSVRGAGHKTYEQYF. The CDR3 DNA follows: TGCAGCGTGAGGGGGGCAGGACATAAGACCTACGAGCAGTACTTC.

This chain connects TRBV7-2 to TRBJ2-7; 7 positions match TRBD1. The ends lost 3 bases at V and 4 bases at J; junction bases unmatched: 6. The CDR3 is 14 amino acids. The germline V gene has CDR1 SGHTA and CDR2 FQGNSA. CDR3 nucleotide sequence: TGTGCCAGCAGCTTGCTGACAGGGAGATACGAGCAGTACTTC. This gives the protein CASSLLTGRYEQYF.

The sample holds a few counts of this clonotype. The V call is TRBV29-1, the J call TRBJ1-2; TRBD1 matches at 8 bases. J lost 2 bases, V lost 7 bases, and 6 bases had no gene match. CDR3 length: 13 residues. The germline CDR1 and CDR2 sequences are SQVTM and ANQGSEA. The CDR3: CSDGGQVNYGYTF. CDR3 bases: TGCAGCGACGGGGGACAGGTCAACTATGGCTACACCTTC.

J is TRBJ1-1 and V is TRBV24-1, with 7 bases lining up with TRBD1. CDR1 and CDR2 (germline): KGHDR, SFDVKD. The CDR3 has 13 amino acids. Germline trimming cut 5 bases from V and 5 bases from J; bases unmatched to any gene: 4. CDR3 region: CATSGNRGTEAFF. The DNA for the CDR3 is TGTGCCACCAGTGGGAACAGGGGAACTGAAGCTTTCTTT.

This clonotype has at least ten counts. The rearrangement links TRBV5-1 to TRBJ1-1, with 7 bases identical to TRBD1. CDR1 SGHRS and CDR2 YFSETQ come from the germline V gene. V was pared by 0 bases and J by 5 bases, with 4 bases of the junction left unmatched. CDR3 length equals 14 residues. CDR3: CASSLEGAGTEAFF. For the CDR3, the DNA is TGCGCCAGCAGCTTGGAGGGGGCTGGGACTGAAGCTTTCTTT.

This sequence joins TRBV29-1 and TRBJ2-7; TRBD2 might be the D (6 bases). CDR3 length: 10 residues. Per germline, CDR1 SQVTM and CDR2 ANQGSEA. Trimming removed 7 bases from V and 6 bases from J, with 10 bases in between. CDR3 region: CSDGGREQYF. CDR3 sequence (DNA): TGCAGCGACGGGGGACGCGAGCAGTACTTC.

The V gene is TRBV10-3, the J gene TRBJ1-2; 7 positions agree with TRBD1. The CDR3 length is 16 residues. Germline trimming cut 0 bases from V and 8 bases from J; bases unmatched to any gene: 12. Germline CDR1 is ENHRY and CDR2 is SYGVKD. In DNA, the CDR3 is TGTGCCATCAGTGAGTCAGTTGAACAGGGGTTTGGAGGCTACACCTTC. Translation: CAISESVEQGFGGYTF.

This clonotype was picked up a small number of times. The V call is TRBV5-1, the J call TRBJ2-7, with D possibly matching TRBD1 (8 bases). V was shortened by 4 bases and J by 4 bases, with 18 bases between the two germline ends. Germline V gene data show CDR1 as SGHRS and CDR2 as YFSETQ. The CDR3 contains 15 residues. The CDR3 sequence is CASSLDREGGYEQYF. The CDR3 DNA is TGCGCCAGCAGCCTGGACAGGGAGGGCGGATACGAGCAGTACTTC.

At least ten counts were recorded for this clonotype. The chain has TRBV27 and TRBJ1-2; D not certain. Germline V gene sequence: CDR1 MNHEY, CDR2 SMNVEV (reference sequence). The V end lost 2 bases, the J end lost 8 bases, and 12 bases lay between the germline ends. The CDR3 spans 13 residues. The CDR3 reads CASSLKGIGGYTF. The CDR3 coding sequence is TGTGCCAGCAGTTTAAAAGGGATAGGGGGCTACACCTTC.

The chain employs TRBV5-1 and TRBJ2-7; 9 bases line up with TRBD1. This CDR3 has 14 amino acids. V lost 4 bases, J lost 6 bases, and 8 bases stayed unmatched. Germline V lookup: CDR1 SGHRS, CDR2 YFSETQ. The CDR3 bases are TGCGCCAGCAGCCGGGACAGGGCAGACGGCGAGCAGTACTTC. Residues: CASSRDRADGEQYF.

This chain connects TRBV24-1 to TRBJ2-1, with 11 bases fitting TRBD2. In germline, CDR1 is KGHDR, CDR2 SFDVKD. The CDR3 has 16 residues. V shed 4 bases and J 5 bases; nucleotides not matched to a gene: 6. The CDR3 sequence is CATSDLLAGGNNEQFF. In nucleotides, the CDR3 is TGTGCCACCAGTGACCTTCTAGCGGGAGGCAACAATGAGCAGTTCTTC.

This clonotype qualifies as medium-sized. This rearrangement joins TRBV29-1 to TRBJ1-2; maybe TRBD1 (5 bases). Germline CDR1 reads SQVTM; CDR2 reads ANQGSEA. The CDR3 runs 11 residues. V was clipped by 1 base and J by 5 bases, with 5 bases between them. The CDR3 coding sequence is TGCAGCGTTGAAGGGGGGTATGGCTACACCTTC. Residues: CSVEGGYGYTF.

The gene calls are TRBV5-1 and TRBJ2-1, with 11 bases that match TRBD2. Germline-derived CDR1 and CDR2 are SGHRS and YFSETQ. The length of the CDR3 is 14 residues. The trim removed 4 bases at V and 9 bases at J, leaving 6 bases unmatched. The CDR3 here is CASSGIGTSGEQFF. DNA for the CDR3: TGCGCCAGCAGCGGAATCGGGACTAGCGGTGAGCAGTTCTTC.

This clonotype was detected ten times or more. The gene calls are TRBV5-1 and TRBJ2-7; possible D gene TRBD1, 5 bases. The CDR3 runs to 13 residues. The V end lost 3 bases, the J end lost 3 bases, and 10 bases lay between the germline ends. The germline gives CDR1 SGHRS, CDR2 YFSETQ. The CDR3 spells CASSSTVNYEQYF. In nucleotides, the CDR3 is TGCGCCAGCAGCTCGACAGTGAACTACGAGCAGTACTTC.

In the case of this clonotype: This is likely a read error, given that the CDR3 carries no conserved phenylalanine or tryptophan at its end. The chain employs TRBV7-2 and TRBJ1-5, with D hard to call. CDR1 SGHTA and CDR2 FQGNSA come from the germline V gene. The V gene lost 5 bases and the J gene lost 2 bases, with 13 bases spanning the gap. The CDR3 sequence is 15 residues long. CDR3 in DNA: TGTGCCAGCAGCGCGCAGACGTTTGGCAATCAGCCCCAGCATTCT. This translates into CASSAQTFGNQPQHS.

This clonotype showed up many times. The chain has TRBV19 and TRBJ2-7, with 15 bases lining up with TRBD2. Germline CDR1 is LNHDA and CDR2 is SQIVND (reference sequence). The CDR3 spans 13 residues. V lost 9 bases, J lost 6 bases, and 3 bases stayed unmatched. This CDR3 reads CASGLAGGAEQYF. The CDR3 DNA sequence: TGTGCCAGCGGACTAGCGGGAGGGGCCGAGCAGTACTTC.

This clonotype was counted ten times or more. V gene TRBV4-1 combines with J gene TRBJ1-6, with D tentatively TRBD1 (6 bases). The V gene lost 6 bases and the J gene lost 7 bases, with 10 bases spanning the gap. Germline CDR1 MGHRA, CDR2 YSYEKL. There are 13 residues in the CDR3. The DNA for the CDR3 is TGCGCCAGCAGTCGGGGGGGCAATTCACCCCTCCACTTT. This translates into CASSRGGNSPLHF.